Each of the 29 T cell receptor beta chains below was sequenced from the same sample in a study of CXCR3-negative and CXCR3-positive naive CD8 T cells (dated by TCRdb to about 2019). Overall results and qualifications from the work: Compared with CXCR3-negative naive cells, CXCR3-positive naive cells had TRB CDR3s with higher hydrophobicity (lower Kidera factor 4), lower energy, and higher strength and volume indices.

Data came from a NextSeq 550. The Human TCR Profiling Kit (MiLaboratory) was used to prepare UMI-labeled 5' RACE TRB cDNA libraries. The reads were reprocessed in TCRdb, with one entry per CDR3 protein sequence and no accompanying DNA. In this sample's table one finds around 60,000 distinct CDR3 sequences. Of the sample, about 0.8% is held by the ten largest clones. Antigen specificity for these receptors is unknown. Sequences were obtained from naive CXCR3+ CD8+ T cells from blood. What the cell subset or site label conveys for this sample: CD45RO-CCR7+CD27+CD95- naive CD8+ T cells expressing CXCR3 (TNR3+). The source of these receptors is a human donor in good health. Some clones in this sample may be carry-over from other donors' samples.

The chain carries TRBV9 and TRBJ1-5. There are 13 residues in the CDR3. Per germline, CDR1 SGDLS and CDR2 YYNGEE. Here the CDR3 reads CASSAGSNQPQHF.

The CDR3 loop is CASSLTGGTGELFF. This rearrangement joins TRBV7-3 to TRBJ2-2; the D call from TCRdb, TRBD2, cannot be confirmed without DNA. Germline CDR1 is SGHTA and CDR2 is FQGTGA. The CDR3 runs 14 residues. Using reference TRBV7-3 and TRBJ2-2 for the parts outside the CDR3, the full variable domain is GAGVSQTPSNKVTEKGKYVELRCDPISGHTALYWYRQSLGQGPEFLIYFQGTGAADDSGLPNDRFFAVRPEGSVSTLKIQRTERGDSAVYLCASSLTGGTGELFFGEGSRLTVL.

The chain employs TRBV9 and TRBJ2-5. The CDR3 is made up of 14 amino acids. CDR1 and CDR2 from the germline V gene are SGDLS and YYNGEE. The CDR3 loop is CASSVEWYQETQYF.

The CDR3 sequence: CASSRTSTPGELFF. The genes are TRBV14 and TRBJ2-2; TCRdb returns TRBD2, unconfirmable since there is no DNA. Germline loops: CDR1 SGHDN, CDR2 FVKESK. CDR3 size: 14 residues.

The chain employs TRBV4-2 and TRBJ2-2; as DNA is missing, the TRBD1 call by TCRdb cannot be tested. The CDR3 is 15 amino acids. CDR1 LGHNA and CDR2 YNFKEQ come from the germline V gene. The chain's CDR3 is CASSQRDNGTGELFF.

CDR3 sequence reads: CASSPGQAPHEQYF. The genes are TRBV27 and TRBJ2-7; TCRdb's D call, TRBD1, is unchecked because there is no DNA. Germline loops: CDR1 MNHEY, CDR2 SMNVEV (reference sequence). The CDR3 is made up of 14 amino acids.

CDR3 residues: CASSLGVETQYF. This chain links TRBV12-3 or TRBV12-4 with TRBJ2-5; TCRdb's assignment of TRBD1 cannot be checked, as there is no DNA. The CDR3 consists of 12 residues.

V and J are TRBV11-2 and TRBJ2-7; without DNA, the TCRdb call of TRBD2 cannot be checked. The CDR3 spans 15 residues. Looked up from germline, CDR1 is SGHAT and CDR2 is FQNNGV. CDR3 protein: CASSRTSGPLYEQYF.

V usage is TRBV28 and J usage is TRBJ1-5; TCRdb lists TRBD1, though no DNA is available to test this call. The CDR3 consists of 15 residues. Germline V gene sequence: CDR1 MDHEN, CDR2 SYDVKM. The CDR3 sequence: CASRESGGWNQPQHF.

This chain joins TRBV25-1 and TRBJ2-7. Germline V gene sequence: CDR1 MGHDK, CDR2 SYGVNS. CDR3 length equals 13 residues. The CDR3 region is CASRGQLSYEQYF.

The chain combines TRBV7-9 with TRBJ1-4; checking the TCRdb D call of TRBD1 is not possible without DNA. The germline V gene has CDR1 SEHNR and CDR2 FQNEAQ (reference sequence). CDR3 length: 13 amino acids. This CDR3 reads CASSPFRGEKLFF.

The chain joins TRBV20-1 to TRBJ2-7; no DNA is available, so the TRBD1 call from TCRdb remains unchecked. This CDR3 comprises 13 residues. Germline CDR1 is DFQATT and CDR2 is SNEGSKA (reference sequence). The CDR3 protein is CSAEKTRGGEQYF.

The J gene is TRBJ2-7, the V gene TRBV15; checking the TCRdb D call of TRBD1 is not possible without DNA. CDR3 size: 15 residues. The germline gives CDR1 LNHNV, CDR2 YYDKDF (reference sequence). The CDR3 protein is CATSRTGDGSYEQYF.

The chain uses TRBV12-3 or TRBV12-4 and TRBJ2-3. This CDR3 is 14 amino acids long. The CDR3 is CASSLSAETDTQYF.

This chain uses TRBV6-5 with TRBJ2-2; without DNA, the TCRdb call of TRBD1 cannot be checked. Germline V gene lookup returns CDR1 MNHEY and CDR2 SVGAGI. The CDR3 is made up of 17 amino acids. CDR3 region: CASRPGMGTLYTGELFF.

The V gene is TRBV12-3 or TRBV12-4, the J gene TRBJ2-7; the TCRdb call, TRBD1, lacks DNA for checking. The length of the CDR3 is 13 residues. The CDR3 here is CASSLGTGYEQYF.

This chain links TRBV27 with TRBJ1-3; TCRdb's D gene call, TRBD1, goes unchecked for lack of DNA. The CDR3 loop spans 15 amino acids. Per germline, CDR1 MNHEY and CDR2 SMNVEV (reference sequence). The CDR3 is CASFSGGSSGNTIYF.

The chain is built from TRBV7-7 and TRBJ2-1; the TCRdb call, TRBD1, lacks DNA for checking. CDR1 and CDR2 (germline): SSHAT, FNYEAQ (reference sequence). The CDR3 is 15 residues long. CDR3 protein: CASSLDGGTYNEQFF.

The chain is built from TRBV12-3 or TRBV12-4 and TRBJ2-2; without DNA, the TCRdb call of TRBD1 cannot be checked. The CDR3 has 14 amino acids. The CDR3 sequence is CASTPTGDTGELFF.

This rearrangement joins TRBV29-1 to TRBJ2-1; TCRdb returns TRBD1, unconfirmable since there is no DNA. The CDR3 spans 19 residues. Germline V gene sequence: CDR1 SQVTM, CDR2 ANQGSEA. CDR3 protein: CSVHLTGESVRGDPNEQFF.

This chain uses TRBV5-1 with TRBJ1-1; with no DNA, the TCRdb D assignment of TRBD1 cannot be verified. The CDR3 totals 12 residues. Germline CDR1 reads SGHRS; CDR2 reads YFSETQ. The CDR3 loop is CASRTVNTEAFF.

The V gene is TRBV12-3 or TRBV12-4, the J gene TRBJ2-1. This CDR3 is 15 amino acids long. CDR3 in amino acids: CASSWTVSSYNEQFF.

The V gene is TRBV4-3, the J gene TRBJ1-5. Per germline, CDR1 LGHNA and CDR2 YSLEER. CDR3 length: 17 residues. The CDR3 spells CASSQGFSVGINQPQHF.

The chain employs TRBV12-3 or TRBV12-4 and TRBJ2-7. This CDR3 has 13 residues. The CDR3 sequence: CASSLYRSYEQYF.

V and J are TRBV4-3 and TRBJ1-1. Germline loops: CDR1 LGHNA, CDR2 YSLEER. This CDR3 comprises 15 residues. CDR3 region: CASSQDTGVGTEAFF.

The chain combines TRBV6-1 with TRBJ1-1; the TCRdb call, TRBD1, lacks DNA for checking. Germline lookup yields CDR1 MNHNS and CDR2 SASEGT. This CDR3 is 15 amino acids long. The chain's CDR3 is CASSEERGRNTEAFF.

The gene calls are TRBV4-3 and TRBJ2-1; TCRdb indicates TRBD1, and absent DNA this call remains unverified. CDR3 size: 13 residues. From germline, CDR1 is LGHNA and CDR2 YSLEER. The CDR3 sequence: CASSRTGYNEQFF.

CDR3 loop: CASSQVTSSSGPYNEQFF. V usage is TRBV3-1 and J usage is TRBJ2-1; TCRdb selects TRBD2, and the lack of DNA leaves this call unchecked. The CDR3 is 18 residues long. The germline gives CDR1 LGHDT, CDR2 YNNKEL (reference sequence).

The chain is built from TRBV7-2 and TRBJ2-7; the D call of TRBD1 rests on TCRdb alone, since no DNA is present to check it. Germline-derived CDR1 and CDR2 are SGHTA and FQGNSA. CDR3 length: 16 amino acids. The CDR3 reads CASSSKDRANAYEQYF.